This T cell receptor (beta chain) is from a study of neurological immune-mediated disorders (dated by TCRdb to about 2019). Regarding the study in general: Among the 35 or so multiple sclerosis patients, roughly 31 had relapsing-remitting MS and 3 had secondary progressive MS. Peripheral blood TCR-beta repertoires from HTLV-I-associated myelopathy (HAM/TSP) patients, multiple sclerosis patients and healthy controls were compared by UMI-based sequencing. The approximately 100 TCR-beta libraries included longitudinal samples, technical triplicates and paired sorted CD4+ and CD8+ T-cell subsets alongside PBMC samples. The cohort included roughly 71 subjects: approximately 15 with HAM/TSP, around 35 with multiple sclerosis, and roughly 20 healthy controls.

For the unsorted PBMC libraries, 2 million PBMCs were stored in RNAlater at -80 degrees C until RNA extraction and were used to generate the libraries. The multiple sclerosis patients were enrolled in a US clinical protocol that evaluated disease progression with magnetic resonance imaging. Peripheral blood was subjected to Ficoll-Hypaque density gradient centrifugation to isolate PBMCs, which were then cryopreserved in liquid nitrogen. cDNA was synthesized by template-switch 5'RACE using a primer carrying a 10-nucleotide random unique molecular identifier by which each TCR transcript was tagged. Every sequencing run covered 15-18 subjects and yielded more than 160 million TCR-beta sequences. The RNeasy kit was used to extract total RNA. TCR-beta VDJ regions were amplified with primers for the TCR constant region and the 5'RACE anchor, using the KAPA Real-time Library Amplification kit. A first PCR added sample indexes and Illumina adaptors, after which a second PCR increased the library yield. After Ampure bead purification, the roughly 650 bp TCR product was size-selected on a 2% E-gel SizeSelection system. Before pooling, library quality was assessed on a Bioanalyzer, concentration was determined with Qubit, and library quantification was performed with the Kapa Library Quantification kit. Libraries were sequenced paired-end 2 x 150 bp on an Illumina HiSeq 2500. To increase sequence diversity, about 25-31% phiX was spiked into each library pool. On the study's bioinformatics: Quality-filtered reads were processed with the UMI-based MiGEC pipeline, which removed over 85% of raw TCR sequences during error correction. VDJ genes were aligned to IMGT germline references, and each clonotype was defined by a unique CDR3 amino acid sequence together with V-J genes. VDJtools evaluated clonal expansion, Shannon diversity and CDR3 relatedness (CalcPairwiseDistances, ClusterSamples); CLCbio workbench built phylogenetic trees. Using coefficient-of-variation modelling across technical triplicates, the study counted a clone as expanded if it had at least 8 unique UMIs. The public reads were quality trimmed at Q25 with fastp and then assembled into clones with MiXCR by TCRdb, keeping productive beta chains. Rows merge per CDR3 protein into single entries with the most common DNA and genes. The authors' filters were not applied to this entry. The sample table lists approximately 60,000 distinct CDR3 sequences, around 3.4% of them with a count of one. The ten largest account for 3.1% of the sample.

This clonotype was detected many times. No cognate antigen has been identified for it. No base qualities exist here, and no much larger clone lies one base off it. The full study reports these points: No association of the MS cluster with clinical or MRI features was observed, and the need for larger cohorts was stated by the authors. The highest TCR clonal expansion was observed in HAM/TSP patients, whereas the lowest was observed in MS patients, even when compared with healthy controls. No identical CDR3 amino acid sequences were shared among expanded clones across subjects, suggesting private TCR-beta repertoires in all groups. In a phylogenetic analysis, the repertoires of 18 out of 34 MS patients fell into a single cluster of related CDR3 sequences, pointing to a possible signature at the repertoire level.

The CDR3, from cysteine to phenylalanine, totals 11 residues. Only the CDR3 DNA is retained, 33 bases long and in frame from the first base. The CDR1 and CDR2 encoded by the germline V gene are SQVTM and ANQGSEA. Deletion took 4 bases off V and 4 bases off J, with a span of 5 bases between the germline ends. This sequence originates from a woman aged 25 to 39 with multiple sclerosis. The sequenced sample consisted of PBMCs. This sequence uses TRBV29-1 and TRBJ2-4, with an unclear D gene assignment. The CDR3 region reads CSVAEKNIQYF. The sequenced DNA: TGCAGCGTTGCGGAGAAAAACATTCAGTACTTC.